A selection of T cell receptor beta chains follows, all from one sample in a study. TCRdb's copy holds only in-frame clones and misses some; the assay was immunoSEQ multiplex PCR. The sample shows about 68,000 clones, just under 95% of them seen only once. The sequenced material came from PBMCs. The receptors originated from a man aged 35 to 55 with rheumatoid arthritis. The CDR3 runs from the conserved cysteine through the conserved F or W. D genes are given only for firm matches. A clone size is listed for some rows: how often the clone was seen (once, few, many), or a class if it is expanded.

v_gene: TRBV19
d_gene: NA
abundance: NA
j_gene: TRBJ1-6
CDR3nt: TGTGCCAGTAGTATTGGCCCTTCACCCCTCCACTTT
CDR3aa: CASSIGPSPLHF

v_gene: TRBV19
d_gene: NA
abundance: few
j_gene: TRBJ2-7
CDR3nt: TGTGCCAGTAGTATAGTCGGCGGTGAGCAGTACTTC
CDR3aa: CASSIVGGEQYF

v_gene: TRBV30
d_gene: TRBD1
abundance: NA
j_gene: TRBJ2-5
CDR3nt: TGTGCCTGGAGCCTGGGACAGGCGCTCCAAGAGACCCAGTACTTC
CDR3aa: CAWSLGQALQETQYF

v_gene: TRBV7-2
d_gene: NA
abundance: NA
j_gene: TRBJ1-1
CDR3nt: TGTGCCAGCAGCCCTCAAGGAGGCGGGGACACTGAAGCTTTCTTT
CDR3aa: CASSPQGGGDTEAFF

v_gene: TRBV5-6
d_gene: NA
abundance: NA
j_gene: TRBJ1-1
CDR3nt: TGTGCCAGCAGTCCTCAGGGCACTACTGAAGCTTTCTTT
CDR3aa: CASSPQGTTEAFF

v_gene: TRBV3-1/TRBV3-2
d_gene: NA
abundance: few
j_gene: TRBJ1-6
CDR3nt: TGTGCCAGCAGCCAAGATCCTGGCCGGAATTCACCCCTCCACTTT
CDR3aa: CASSQDPGRNSPLHF

v_gene: TRBV7-9
d_gene: NA
abundance: NA
j_gene: TRBJ2-7
CDR3nt: TGTGCCAGCAGCTTACGTCGGGCAGGAGTCTACGAGCAGTACTTC
CDR3aa: CASSLRRAGVYEQYF

v_gene: TRBV7-9
d_gene: NA
abundance: NA
j_gene: TRBJ2-7
CDR3nt: TGTGCCAGCAGCGCACGGACGCAGGAGCAGTACTTC
CDR3aa: CASSARTQEQYF

v_gene: TRBV19
d_gene: NA
abundance: NA
j_gene: TRBJ1-1
CDR3nt: TGTGCCAGTACCAGGTCAGAGCACACTGAAGCTTTCTTT
CDR3aa: CASTRSEHTEAFF

v_gene: TRBV5-1
d_gene: NA
abundance: NA
j_gene: TRBJ2-5
CDR3nt: TGCGCCAGCAGCTTCGGGGAGGAAACAGAGACCCAGTACTTC
CDR3aa: CASSFGEETETQYF

v_gene: TRBV24-1
d_gene: NA
abundance: NA
j_gene: TRBJ2-5
CDR3nt: TGTGCCACCAGTGATACGGTGGGGGAGACCCAGTACTTC
CDR3aa: CATSDTVGETQYF

v_gene: TRBV6-5
d_gene: NA
abundance: NA
j_gene: TRBJ1-2
CDR3nt: TGTGCCAGCAGTTACTCCTCAGAGCACTATGGCTACACCTTC
CDR3aa: CASSYSSEHYGYTF

v_gene: TRBV7-3
d_gene: TRBD2
abundance: once
j_gene: TRBJ2-1
CDR3nt: TGTGCCAGCAGCCCGGGACTAGCGTATGAGCAGTTCTTC
CDR3aa: CASSPGLAYEQFF

v_gene: TRBV2
d_gene: NA
abundance: NA
j_gene: TRBJ2-1
CDR3nt: TGTGCCAGCAGTGAAGAAGGGGTCTCCTACAATGAGCAGTTCTTC
CDR3aa: CASSEEGVSYNEQFF

v_gene: TRBV4-1
d_gene: TRBD1
abundance: NA
j_gene: TRBJ2-5
CDR3nt: TGCGCCAGCAGCCTGGTTGGGACAGGGGGAGAGACCCAGTACTTC
CDR3aa: CASSLVGTGGETQYF

v_gene: TRBV5-6
d_gene: NA
abundance: NA
j_gene: TRBJ2-7
CDR3nt: TGTGCCAGCAGCTCAAATCCATCGGGCGAGCAGTACTTC
CDR3aa: CASSSNPSGEQYF

v_gene: TRBV27
d_gene: NA
abundance: NA
j_gene: TRBJ1-2
CDR3nt: TGTGCCAGCAGTCCGATCGGGCAGGCCTATGGCTACACCTTC
CDR3aa: CASSPIGQAYGYTF

v_gene: TRBV3-1/TRBV3-2
d_gene: NA
abundance: NA
j_gene: TRBJ1-2
CDR3nt: TGTGCCAGCAGCCAAGGAAGTGCGCACGGGCTGGGGGGCTATGGCTACACCTTC
CDR3aa: CASSQGSAHGLGGYGYTF

v_gene: TRBV27
d_gene: TRBD2
abundance: NA
j_gene: TRBJ2-1
CDR3nt: TGTGCCAGCAGTTTACCCCCCGGGACTAGCGGCAATGAGCAGTTCTTC
CDR3aa: CASSLPPGTSGNEQFF

v_gene: TRBV12-5
d_gene: NA
abundance: NA
j_gene: TRBJ1-2
CDR3nt: TGTGCTAGTGGTCCCCTAGGGCAGGGAGGCGGCTACACCTTC
CDR3aa: CASGPLGQGGGYTF